This is a list of T cell receptor beta chains from one sample in a study of T cells in Graves' hyperthyroidism and ophthalmopathy. In TCRdb, the multiplex PCR reads were re-called with MiXCR into one record per CDR3 protein. The table has 390,000 or so distinct CDR3 sequences, roughly 14% seen once. The sequenced sample was blood. Receptors were obtained from a man younger than 35 with Graves' ophthalmopathy. CDR3s include the opening cysteine and the closing phenylalanine or tryptophan. D genes are given only for firm matches. Some rows have no size entry. The others give once, few or many, or a class for an expanded clone.

V gene: TRBV20-1
D gene: NA
clone size: many
J gene: TRBJ1-5
CDR3 protein: CSARIAEGGNQPQHF
CDR3 DNA: TGCAGTGCTAGGATAGCTGAAGGGGGCAATCAGCCCCAGCATTTT

V gene: TRBV20-1
D gene: TRBD1
clone size: NA
J gene: TRBJ2-2
CDR3 protein: CREGDSCTGELFF
CDR3 DNA: TGCAGAGAGGGGGACAGCTGCACCGGGGAGCTGTTTTTT

V gene: TRBV10-1
D gene: NA
clone size: many
J gene: TRBJ1-2
CDR3 protein: CASSDPGSFNYGYTF
CDR3 DNA: TGCGCCAGCAGTGACCCGGGCAGCTTTAACTATGGCTACACCTTC

V gene: TRBV30
D gene: NA
clone size: many
J gene: TRBJ1-4
CDR3 protein: CAWSGRRGYEKLFF
CDR3 DNA: TGTGCCTGGAGCGGGCGGCGGGGGTATGAAAAACTGTTTTTT

V gene: TRBV3-1
D gene: TRBD2
clone size: NA
J gene: TRBJ2-2
CDR3 protein: CASSQSGVNTGELFF
CDR3 DNA: TGTGCCAGCAGCCAAAGCGGGGTTAACACCGGGGAGCTGTTTTTT

V gene: TRBV5-1
D gene: NA
clone size: many
J gene: TRBJ2-1
CDR3 protein: CASSLPGGPYNEQFF
CDR3 DNA: TGCGCCAGCTCCCTCCCGGGGGGCCCATACAATGAGCAGTTCTTC

V gene: TRBV7-2
D gene: NA
clone size: few
J gene: TRBJ2-3
CDR3 protein: CASSFLQGPDTQYF
CDR3 DNA: TGTGCCAGCAGCTTTCTGCAGGGTCCAGATACGCAGTATTTT

V gene: TRBV11-3
D gene: TRBD2
clone size: many
J gene: TRBJ2-3
CDR3 protein: CASSKGESKLAKGGTDTQYF
CDR3 DNA: TGTGCCAGCAGCAAGGGAGAGTCCAAACTAGCGAAGGGAGGCACAGATACGCAGTATTTT

V gene: TRBV7-2
D gene: NA
clone size: many
J gene: TRBJ2-7
CDR3 protein: CASSLPGEDYEQYF
CDR3 DNA: TGTGCCAGCAGCCTACCTGGGGAGGACTACGAGCAGTACTTC

V gene: TRBV7-9
D gene: NA
clone size: many
J gene: TRBJ2-7
CDR3 protein: CASSLRGVASGNPYEQYF
CDR3 DNA: TGTGCCAGCAGCTTAAGGGGGGTGGCTAGCGGCAATCCCTACGAGCAGTACTTC

V gene: TRBV29-1
D gene: NA
clone size: NA
J gene: TRBJ1-2
CDR3 protein: CSAALSYGYTF
CDR3 DNA: TGCAGCGCCGCCCTTTCCTATGGCTACACCTTC

V gene: TRBV13
D gene: TRBD1
clone size: many
J gene: TRBJ2-5
CDR3 protein: CASSLPGGPETQYF
CDR3 DNA: TGTGCCAGCAGCTTACCAGGGGGTCCAGAGACCCAGTACTTC

V gene: TRBV2
D gene: NA
clone size: many
J gene: TRBJ2-6
CDR3 protein: CASSGSGSSGANVLTF
CDR3 DNA: TGTGCCAGCAGTGGGAGTGGGAGCTCTGGGGCCAACGTCCTGACTTTC

V gene: TRBV6-1
D gene: NA
clone size: NA
J gene: TRBJ2-2
CDR3 protein: CASGAVPTGELFF
CDR3 DNA: TGTGCCAGCGGGGCTGTACCTACCGGGGAGCTGTTTTTT

V gene: TRBV29-1
D gene: NA
clone size: many
J gene: TRBJ2-7
CDR3 protein: CSAWTIETHEQYF
CDR3 DNA: TGCAGCGCATGGACTATAGAGACCCACGAGCAGTACTTC

V gene: TRBV11-2
D gene: NA
clone size: many
J gene: TRBJ1-1
CDR3 protein: CASSGGVEGPVAFF
CDR3 DNA: TGTGCCAGCAGCGGGGGTGTGGAGGGGCCTGTAGCTTTCTTT

V gene: TRBV19
D gene: NA
clone size: NA
J gene: TRBJ1-3
CDR3 protein: CASSIGGWSGNTIYF
CDR3 DNA: TGTGCCAGTAGTATAGGTGGATGGTCGGGAAACACCATATATTTT

V gene: TRBV20-1
D gene: NA
clone size: many
J gene: TRBJ2-7
CDR3 protein: CSAGDIPYEQYF
CDR3 DNA: TGCAGTGCGGGGGACATCCCCTACGAGCAGTACTTC

V gene: TRBV18
D gene: TRBD2
clone size: NA
J gene: TRBJ2-5
CDR3 protein: CASSPDGRRKYF
CDR3 DNA: TGTGCCAGCTCACCAGACGGGAGGAGAAAGTACTTC

V gene: TRBV5-1
D gene: TRBD2
clone size: many
J gene: TRBJ2-5
CDR3 protein: CASTLAGREETQYF
CDR3 DNA: TGCGCCAGCACCTTAGCGGGCCGAGAAGAGACCCAGTACTTC

V gene: TRBV2
D gene: TRBD1
clone size: few
J gene: TRBJ2-7
CDR3 protein: CASGVPGQGANEQYF
CDR3 DNA: TGTGCCAGCGGAGTGCCGGGACAGGGGGCGAACGAGCAGTACTTC

V gene: TRBV27
D gene: NA
clone size: many
J gene: TRBJ1-1
CDR3 protein: CASSSGVGTEAFF
CDR3 DNA: TGTGCCAGCTCTAGCGGGGTGGGAACTGAAGCTTTCTTT

V gene: TRBV4-2
D gene: NA
clone size: few
J gene: TRBJ1-5
CDR3 protein: CASSQDSHNQPQHF
CDR3 DNA: TGTGCCAGCAGCCAAGACAGCCACAATCAGCCCCAGCATTTT

V gene: TRBV2
D gene: TRBD1
clone size: many
J gene: TRBJ2-2
CDR3 protein: CASSTGTGTTGELFF
CDR3 DNA: TGTGCCAGCAGTACCGGGACAGGGACCACCGGGGAGCTGTTTTTT

V gene: TRBV2
D gene: TRBD2
clone size: NA
J gene: TRBJ2-3
CDR3 protein: CASSEGGLADTQYF
CDR3 DNA: TGTGCCAGCAGTGAAGGGGGACTAGCGGATACGCAGTATTTT

V gene: TRBV12-3/TRBV12-4
D gene: NA
clone size: NA
J gene: TRBJ1-1
CDR3 protein: CASTPWVGGVENTEAFF
CDR3 DNA: TGTGCCAGCACCCCATGGGTGGGGGGCGTCGAGAACACTGAAGCTTTCTTT

V gene: TRBV9
D gene: TRBD2
clone size: NA
J gene: TRBJ2-2
CDR3 protein: CASSVVASGRSRTGELFF
CDR3 DNA: TGTGCCAGCAGCGTAGTTGCTAGCGGGAGAAGTCGCACCGGGGAGCTGTTTTTT

V gene: TRBV15
D gene: NA
clone size: once
J gene: TRBJ2-2
CDR3 protein: CATSRSTGNTGELFF
CDR3 DNA: TGTGCCACCAGCAGGTCGACAGGGAACACCGGGGAGCTGTTTTTT

V gene: TRBV15
D gene: NA
clone size: NA
J gene: TRBJ2-1
CDR3 protein: CATSRDREVDEQFF
CDR3 DNA: TGTGCCACCAGCAGAGATAGAGAGGTCGATGAGCAGTTCTTC

V gene: TRBV10-3
D gene: TRBD1
clone size: few
J gene: TRBJ2-5
CDR3 protein: CAIRGTGGETQYF
CDR3 DNA: TGTGCCATCAGAGGGACAGGGGGAGAGACCCAGTACTTC

V gene: TRBV30
D gene: TRBD1
clone size: many
J gene: TRBJ1-5
CDR3 protein: CAWSQRTGVQPQHF
CDR3 DNA: TGTGCCTGGAGTCAGCGGACAGGGGTTCAGCCCCAGCATTTT

V gene: TRBV4-1
D gene: TRBD2
clone size: NA
J gene: TRBJ2-3
CDR3 protein: CASSQDDLAATDTQYF
CDR3 DNA: TGCGCCAGCAGCCAAGACGACCTAGCGGCAACAGATACGCAGTATTTT

V gene: TRBV7-2
D gene: TRBD2
clone size: many
J gene: TRBJ2-3
CDR3 protein: CASSSPRAGGLTDTQYF
CDR3 DNA: TGTGCCAGCAGCTCCCCCCGGGCGGGGGGCCTCACAGATACGCAGTATTTT

V gene: TRBV27
D gene: TRBD2
clone size: many
J gene: TRBJ2-1
CDR3 protein: CASSLSVGWYGLAGVHEQFF
CDR3 DNA: TGTGCCAGCAGTTTATCGGTGGGTTGGTACGGACTAGCGGGAGTTCATGAGCAGTTCTTC

V gene: TRBV6-5
D gene: NA
clone size: many
J gene: TRBJ2-7
CDR3 protein: CASSYGKYEQYF
CDR3 DNA: TGTGCCAGCAGTTACGGGAAATACGAGCAGTACTTC

V gene: TRBV18
D gene: NA
clone size: many
J gene: TRBJ2-3
CDR3 protein: CASSTVSTDTQYF
CDR3 DNA: TGTGCCAGCTCGACTGTAAGCACAGATACGCAGTATTTT

V gene: TRBV27
D gene: NA
clone size: many
J gene: TRBJ2-5
CDR3 protein: CASSFEYRRETQYF
CDR3 DNA: TGTGCCAGCAGTTTTGAGTACAGGAGAGAGACCCAGTACTTC

V gene: TRBV27
D gene: NA
clone size: NA
J gene: TRBJ2-1
CDR3 protein: CASSLLLRGMGTWYEQFF
CDR3 DNA: TGTGCCAGCAGTTTACTGCTTCGGGGGATGGGTACATGGTATGAGCAGTTCTTC

V gene: TRBV6-1
D gene: NA
clone size: NA
J gene: TRBJ1-1
CDR3 protein: CASSRDNMNTEAFF
CDR3 DNA: TGTGCCAGCAGTCGGGACAACATGAACACTGAAGCTTTCTTT

V gene: TRBV20-1
D gene: TRBD1
clone size: few
J gene: TRBJ2-1
CDR3 protein: CSAPPGQGASGEQFF
CDR3 DNA: TGCAGTGCTCCGCCGGGACAGGGGGCTTCAGGTGAGCAGTTCTTC

V gene: TRBV5-1
D gene: NA
clone size: few
J gene: TRBJ2-5
CDR3 protein: CASSYVGVETQYF
CDR3 DNA: TGCGCCAGCAGCTATGTCGGAGTAGAGACCCAGTACTTC

V gene: TRBV20-1
D gene: NA
clone size: NA
J gene: TRBJ1-1
CDR3 protein: CSALDRPTNTEAFF
CDR3 DNA: TGCAGTGCCTTAGACAGACCGACGAACACTGAAGCTTTCTTT

V gene: TRBV5-1
D gene: TRBD2
clone size: few
J gene: TRBJ2-7
CDR3 protein: CASSSLGGINEQYF
CDR3 DNA: TGCGCCAGCAGCTCCCTCGGGGGGATCAACGAGCAGTACTTC

V gene: TRBV7-9
D gene: NA
clone size: many
J gene: TRBJ2-5
CDR3 protein: CASSYRGQETQYF
CDR3 DNA: TGTGCCAGCAGCTATAGAGGGCAAGAGACCCAGTACTTC

V gene: TRBV18
D gene: NA
clone size: many
J gene: TRBJ1-2
CDR3 protein: CASSPSTTLYGYTF
CDR3 DNA: TGTGCCAGCTCACCATCGACTACCCTCTATGGCTACACCTTC

V gene: TRBV5-1
D gene: TRBD2
clone size: NA
J gene: TRBJ2-7
CDR3 protein: CASSLDWSSGSEQYF
CDR3 DNA: TGCGCCAGCAGCTTGGATTGGAGTAGCGGGAGCGAGCAGTACTTC

V gene: TRBV30
D gene: NA
clone size: many
J gene: TRBJ1-3
CDR3 protein: CAWSGLQSKANTIYF
CDR3 DNA: TGTGCCTGGAGTGGGCTCCAGTCCAAGGCAAACACCATATATTTT

V gene: TRBV18
D gene: TRBD1
clone size: many
J gene: TRBJ2-1
CDR3 protein: CASSPIHRGRGTGEQFF
CDR3 DNA: TGTGCCAGCTCACCGATCCACAGGGGGCGAGGAACGGGTGAGCAGTTCTTC

V gene: TRBV7-9
D gene: NA
clone size: many
J gene: TRBJ1-5
CDR3 protein: CASSLGGTAVYQPQHF
CDR3 DNA: TGTGCCAGCAGCTTAGGCGGGACGGCGGTGTATCAGCCCCAGCATTTT

V gene: TRBV29-1
D gene: NA
clone size: many
J gene: TRBJ1-2
CDR3 protein: CSVAQGTNYGYTF
CDR3 DNA: TGCAGCGTTGCCCAGGGAACCAACTATGGCTACACCTTC

V gene: TRBV6-5
D gene: TRBD1
clone size: many
J gene: TRBJ2-3
CDR3 protein: CASSYSPRDRGLTDTQYF
CDR3 DNA: TGTGCCAGCAGTTACTCGCCACGGGACAGGGGGCTAACAGATACGCAGTATTTT

V gene: TRBV4-1
D gene: NA
clone size: NA
J gene: TRBJ2-7
CDR3 protein: CASSQETGLGREQYF
CDR3 DNA: TGCGCCAGCAGCCAAGAAACAGGGTTGGGCCGGGAGCAGTACTTC

V gene: TRBV5-4
D gene: TRBD2
clone size: NA
J gene: TRBJ2-7
CDR3 protein: CASSSLAGVAYEQYF
CDR3 DNA: TGTGCCAGCAGTTCTCTAGCGGGAGTAGCCTACGAGCAGTACTTC

V gene: TRBV2
D gene: TRBD2
clone size: once
J gene: TRBJ2-3
CDR3 protein: CASSEVGGPCTQYF
CDR3 DNA: TGTGCCAGCAGTGAGGTGGGAGGGCCATGTACGCAGTATTTT

V gene: TRBV18
D gene: TRBD1
clone size: many
J gene: TRBJ2-1
CDR3 protein: CASSPPTGGRNEQFF
CDR3 DNA: TGTGCCAGCTCACCCCCTACAGGGGGGAGGAATGAGCAGTTCTTC

V gene: TRBV3-1
D gene: TRBD2
clone size: NA
J gene: TRBJ2-5
CDR3 protein: CASGPSGGETQYF
CDR3 DNA: TGTGCCAGCGGACCTAGCGGGGGGGAGACCCAGTACTTC

V gene: TRBV19
D gene: NA
clone size: NA
J gene: TRBJ2-2
CDR3 protein: CASSIVDSSTGELFF
CDR3 DNA: TGTGCCAGTAGTATTGTGGACAGTTCCACCGGGGAGCTGTTTTTT

V gene: TRBV10-1
D gene: NA
clone size: NA
J gene: TRBJ1-6
CDR3 protein: CASSEGFTGSPLHF
CDR3 DNA: TGCGCCAGCAGTGAAGGGTTCACAGGTTCACCCCTCCACTTT

V gene: TRBV24-1
D gene: NA
clone size: few
J gene: TRBJ1-2
CDR3 protein: CATSDMGHGYTF
CDR3 DNA: TGTGCCACCAGTGATATGGGTCATGGCTACACCTTC